This T cell receptor (beta chain) was sequenced during a study of beta chain features in type 1 diabetes (dated 2018 in TCRdb). As for the study more broadly: Patients and healthy donors did not differ in mean age, gender distribution, total cell number or subset yield. In the study, TCRB repertoires of sorted circulating CD4+ T cell subsets from recently diagnosed type 1 diabetes patients were compared with those of matched healthy donors. Regulatory and stem cell-like memory subsets were isolated from only 8 patients and about 8 healthy donors, whereas naive and central memory subsets came from all 30 or so donors. A total of about 110 million sorted cells were examined across all samples, and the number of cells per subset was strongly correlated with RNA yield. Broad study findings and their caveats: Only small numbers of individuals were included in the HLA sub-analyses, which left unresolved whether HLA type had any influence on TCRB rearrangement. At VDJ recombination sites, type 1 diabetes patients had fewer insertions and more deleted nucleotides, which implies abnormalities in thymic rearrangement. Naive, central memory and regulatory TCRB repertoires appeared to be more similar among patients than among healthy donors. PCR may preferentially amplify shorter templates, but because patient and control samples were amplified and corrected together, any resulting skew would affect both groups equally. A moderate but significant shortening of TCRB CDR3 length was observed in type 1 diabetes patients in all four CD4+ subsets. Because cDNA was sequenced instead of genomic DNA, highly expressing activated cells could be over-represented, though the groups showed no difference in activation or CD3 levels.

This clone was detected a few times. Its antigen is unknown. No base quality values were provided; no much bigger clone lies one nucleotide off. From each donor, a single peripheral blood sample of 90 to 150 mL on average was drawn into heparinised tubes. A BD FACSAria II and a panel including CD45RO, CCR7, CD25, CD127, CD95 and CD27 were used to sort naive, central memory, regulatory and stem cell-like memory CD4+ T cells. Purity was above 98% for every sorted population. PBMCs were isolated right away by Lymphoprep density gradient centrifugation and were stained directly, without culture. So that batch effects would be minimized, each experiment stained and sorted samples in pairs, pairing one healthy donor with one patient. The CDR3 numbers 15 residues from cysteine through phenylalanine. Of all the DNA, just the CDR3 is kept, 45 bases in frame from base 1. Germline trimming: 3 bases from V, 4 bases from J; junction bases outside gene matches: 5. The germline V gene (reference sequence) supplies CDR1 SEHNR and CDR2 FQNEAQ.

The entire isolated RNA was reverse transcribed using the High Capacity cDNA Reverse Transcription Kit, and thus expressed TCRB transcripts were sequenced. Deep immunoSEQ sequencing was performed on naive, central memory and regulatory T cell samples, with an average of around 3.4 million total reads per sample. After sorted cells were lysed in RLT buffer, RNA was extracted with DNase-treated RNeasy Micro or Mini kits, with the choice depending on cell number. Each cell subset was processed on its own to prevent cross-contamination, while patient and healthy donor samples were processed together. Using the immunoSEQ multiplex PCR, TCRB sequences were amplified from cDNA into 87-bp fragments spanning the CDR3 region. Sequencing of the amplicons was performed on the Illumina HiSeq platform. For the original study's pipeline: Synthetic template baselines were used to correct PCR bias computationally, reads within Hamming distance 2 were collapsed together, and singletons that could not be merged were discarded. Reads were aligned against IMGT to assign V, D and J genes, CDR3 length and insertions or deletions at six rearrangement sites. Within each subset, clonotype counts were normalized to sorted cell number, and only after that were true diversity and Gini coefficients computed with the tcR R package. The overlap coefficient, calculated on TCRB nucleotide sequences, was used to measure repertoire sharing. Out-of-frame TCRB sequences from naive cells were analyzed to stand in for the pre-selection repertoire. Entries here come from immuneACCESS through TCRdb and include only in-frame sequences with V and J called. Some clones fail to appear in such tables; in the studies checked, an unresolved V gene covers under half of the shortfall, and the cause of the remainder is unknown. V and J calls and clone size are given by that table; D and trimming were obtained from the DNA. This sample holds roughly 500,000 clones; about an eighth were observed only once. The ten largest clones capture 0.035% to 0.05% of the sample.

Recombination connected TRBV7-9 to TRBJ1-1; 10 of the junction bases match TRBD1. The TCR comes from a woman between 18 and 29 years old in good health. The sequenced material came from naive CD4+ T cells from blood. According to the study, the label for this sample's cell subset or site signals: true naive CD4+ T cells. The nucleotide sequence is given as TGTGCCAGCAGCTTGGGGGACAGGGGACCCACTGAAGCTTTCTTT. Its protein reads: CASSLGDRGPTEAFF.